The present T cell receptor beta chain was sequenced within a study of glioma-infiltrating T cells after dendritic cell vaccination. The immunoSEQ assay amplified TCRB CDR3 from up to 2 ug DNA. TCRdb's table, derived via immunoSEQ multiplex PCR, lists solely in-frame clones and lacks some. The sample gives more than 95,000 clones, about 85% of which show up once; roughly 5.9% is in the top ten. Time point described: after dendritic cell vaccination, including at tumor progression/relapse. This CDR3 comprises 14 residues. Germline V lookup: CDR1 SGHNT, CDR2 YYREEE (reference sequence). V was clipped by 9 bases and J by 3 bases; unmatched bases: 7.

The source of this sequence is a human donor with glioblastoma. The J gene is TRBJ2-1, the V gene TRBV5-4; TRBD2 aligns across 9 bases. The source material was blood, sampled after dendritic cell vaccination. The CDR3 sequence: CATRPAGGYNEQFF. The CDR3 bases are TGTGCCACTCGACCAGCGGGGGGCTACAATGAGCAGTTCTTC.